This T cell receptor (beta chain) is drawn from a study of graft-versus-host responses after intestinal transplantation. Overall study context: Anti-thymocyte globulin induction, then tacrolimus and steroids for roughly 3 years, went to all recipients.

The CDR3 totals 13 residues. V was cut by 3 bases and J by 6 bases, with 12 bases left in between. From germline, CDR1 is SGHRS and CDR2 YFSETQ. Points on this clone: Its matching antigen is unknown.

Method: immunoSEQ multiplex PCR; TCRdb's copy keeps in-frame clones and lacks some. In the table there are more than 15,000 clones, about 89% of which are singletons. General study findings and limits: Investigators detected GvH clones in recipient marrow, with some emerging earlier in ileum or blood. Early post-transplant declines in HvG were associated with peak levels of circulating GvH clones.

The source is a human patient who received an intestinal transplant, so some T cells may come from the graft donor. The V call is TRBV5-1, the J call TRBJ2-5, with unresolved D. Sample: bone marrow, taken around 120 days after transplant. The CDR3, as DNA: TGCGCCAGCAGCTCCGACCTGGGTAAGACCCAGTACTTC. Its protein product is CASSSDLGKTQYF.